This T cell receptor beta chain comes out of a study of early T cells in non-severe SARS-CoV-2 infection. The overall study: Bulk RNA from unsorted whole blood was sequenced; chains were unpaired.

Attachment of unique molecular identifiers to individual cDNA molecules was performed. TCRdb itself ran the 5' RACE reads through MiXCR, one entry per CDR3 protein. This repertoire shows 75,000 or so distinct CDR3 sequences, more than 9.5% found once; its top ten account for roughly 6%. The study's findings and limits: Anti-spike CD8 responses were favored in VDJdb matching, and private and CD4 specificities were missed.

The CDR3 consists of 11 residues. CDR1 and CDR2 from the germline V gene are MNHNS and SASEGT. This clonotype was counted ten times or more. Its antigen is currently unknown. Germline is not matched at one junction end, which may reflect a read error. This sequence joins TRBV6-1 and TRBJ2-7; D is undetermined. This receptor was identified in an adult who was a healthcare worker with PCR-confirmed SARS-CoV-2 infection or an uninfected control (not recorded which). Here the sequenced sample was whole blood, taken at baseline. CDR3 in DNA: TGTGCCAGCAGTGAAGTAGGGTACGTTTGCTTC. Residues: CASSEVGYVCF.